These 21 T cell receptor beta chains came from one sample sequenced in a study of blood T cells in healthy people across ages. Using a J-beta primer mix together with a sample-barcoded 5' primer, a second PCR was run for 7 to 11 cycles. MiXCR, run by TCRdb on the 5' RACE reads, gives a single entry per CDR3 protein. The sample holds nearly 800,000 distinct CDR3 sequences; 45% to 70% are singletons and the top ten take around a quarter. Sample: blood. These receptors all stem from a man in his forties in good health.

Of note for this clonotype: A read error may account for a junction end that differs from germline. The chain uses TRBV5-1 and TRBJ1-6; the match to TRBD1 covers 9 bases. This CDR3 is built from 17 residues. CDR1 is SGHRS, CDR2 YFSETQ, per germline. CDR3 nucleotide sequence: TGCGCCAGCAGCTTGGAAGAAGCGGGGACAGGGATTTCACCCTTCCACTTT. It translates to CASSLEEAGTGISPFHF.

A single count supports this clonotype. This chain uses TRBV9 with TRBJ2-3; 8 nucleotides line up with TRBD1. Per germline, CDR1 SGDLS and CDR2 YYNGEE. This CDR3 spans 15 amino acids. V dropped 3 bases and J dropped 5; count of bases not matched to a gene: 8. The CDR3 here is CASSATGGRIDTQYF. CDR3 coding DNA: TGTGCCAGCAGCGCAACAGGGGGGCGGATAGATACGCAGTATTTT.

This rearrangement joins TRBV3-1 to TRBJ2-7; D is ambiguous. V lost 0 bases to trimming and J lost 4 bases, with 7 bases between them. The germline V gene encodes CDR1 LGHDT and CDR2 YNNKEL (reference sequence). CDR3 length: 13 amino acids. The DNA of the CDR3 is TGTGCCAGCAGCCAAGATCTTGAATACGAGCAGTACTTC. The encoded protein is CASSQDLEYEQYF.

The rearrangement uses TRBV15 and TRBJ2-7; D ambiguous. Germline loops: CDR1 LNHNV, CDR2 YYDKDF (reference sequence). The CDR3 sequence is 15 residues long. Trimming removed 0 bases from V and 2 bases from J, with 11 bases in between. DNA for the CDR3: TGTGCCACCAGCAGAGAAGACTCACCAACCTACGAGCAGTACTTC. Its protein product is CATSREDSPTYEQYF.

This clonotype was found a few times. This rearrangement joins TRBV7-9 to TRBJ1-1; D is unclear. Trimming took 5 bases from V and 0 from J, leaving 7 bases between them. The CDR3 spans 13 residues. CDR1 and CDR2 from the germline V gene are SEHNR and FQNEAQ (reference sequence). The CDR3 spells CASSDQMNTEAFF. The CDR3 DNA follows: TGTGCCAGCAGCGACCAGATGAACACTGAAGCTTTCTTT.

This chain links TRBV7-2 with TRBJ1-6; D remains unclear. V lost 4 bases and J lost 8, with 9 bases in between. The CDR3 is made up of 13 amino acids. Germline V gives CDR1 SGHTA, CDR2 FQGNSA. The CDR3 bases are TGTGCCAGCAGCTACCAAATTGATTCACCCCTCCACTTT. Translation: CASSYQIDSPLHF. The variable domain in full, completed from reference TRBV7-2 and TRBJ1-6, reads GAGVSQSPSNKVTEKGKDVELRCDPISGHTALYWYRQSLGQGLEFLIYFQGNSAPDKSGLPSDRFSAERTGGSVSTLTIQRTQQEDSAVYLCASSYQIDSPLHFGNGTRLTVT.

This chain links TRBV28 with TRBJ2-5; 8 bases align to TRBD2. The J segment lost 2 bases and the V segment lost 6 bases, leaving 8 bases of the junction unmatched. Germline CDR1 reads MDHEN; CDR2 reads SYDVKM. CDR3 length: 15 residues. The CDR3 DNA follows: TGTGCCAGCAGCCTACTTATAGCGGGGCAAGAGACCCAGTACTTC. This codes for CASSLLIAGQETQYF.

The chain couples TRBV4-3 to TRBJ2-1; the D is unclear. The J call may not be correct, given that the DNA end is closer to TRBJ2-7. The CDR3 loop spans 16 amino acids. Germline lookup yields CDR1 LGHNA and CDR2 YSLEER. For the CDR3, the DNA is TGCGCCAGCAGCCAAGATCTGATAGGGAACTACAATGAGCAGTACTTC. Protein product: CASSQDLIGNYNEQYF.

The CDR3 loop is CSAREAFGTGENQPQHF. CDR3 nucleotides: TGCAGTGCTAGAGAAGCCTTCGGGACAGGGGAAAATCAGCCCCAGCATTTT. V gene TRBV20-1 combines with J gene TRBJ1-5; 10 bases fit TRBD1. The germline V gene has CDR1 DFQATT and CDR2 SNEGSKA (reference sequence). With V trimmed by 0 bases and J by 4 bases, 9 bases remained unmatched. The CDR3 totals 17 residues.

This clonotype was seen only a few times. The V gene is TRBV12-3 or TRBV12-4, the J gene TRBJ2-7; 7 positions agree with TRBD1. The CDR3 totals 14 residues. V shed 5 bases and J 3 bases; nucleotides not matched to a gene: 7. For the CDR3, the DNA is TGTGCCAGCAGTCGATGGGGACAGAACTACGAGCAGTACTTC. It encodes CASSRWGQNYEQYF.

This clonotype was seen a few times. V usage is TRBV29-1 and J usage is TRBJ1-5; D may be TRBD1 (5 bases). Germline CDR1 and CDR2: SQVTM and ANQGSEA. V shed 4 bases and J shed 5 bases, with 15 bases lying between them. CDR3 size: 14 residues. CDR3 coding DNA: TGCAGCGTTGGCGGCAGGGTTGGCGATCAGCCCCAGCATTTT. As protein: CSVGGRVGDQPQHF.

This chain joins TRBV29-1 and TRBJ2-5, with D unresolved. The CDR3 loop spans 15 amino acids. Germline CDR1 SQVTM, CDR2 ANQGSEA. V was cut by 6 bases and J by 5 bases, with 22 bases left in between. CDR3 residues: CSVPQVSKNGETQYF. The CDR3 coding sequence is TGCAGCGTCCCACAAGTATCCAAAAACGGGGAGACCCAGTACTTC.

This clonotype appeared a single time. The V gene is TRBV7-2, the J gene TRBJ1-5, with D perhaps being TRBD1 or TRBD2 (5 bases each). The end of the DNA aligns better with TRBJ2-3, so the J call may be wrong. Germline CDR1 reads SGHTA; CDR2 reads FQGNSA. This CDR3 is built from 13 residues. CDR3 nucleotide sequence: TGTGCCAGCAGCTTATGGGGGAATCAGCCCCAGTATTTT. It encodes CASSLWGNQPQYF.

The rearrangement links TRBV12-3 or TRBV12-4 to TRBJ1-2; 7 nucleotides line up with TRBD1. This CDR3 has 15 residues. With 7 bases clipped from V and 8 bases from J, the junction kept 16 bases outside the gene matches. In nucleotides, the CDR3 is TGTGCCAGCACCCTCTCTGGACAGGCCCCTTTCGGCTACACCTTC. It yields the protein CASTLSGQAPFGYTF.

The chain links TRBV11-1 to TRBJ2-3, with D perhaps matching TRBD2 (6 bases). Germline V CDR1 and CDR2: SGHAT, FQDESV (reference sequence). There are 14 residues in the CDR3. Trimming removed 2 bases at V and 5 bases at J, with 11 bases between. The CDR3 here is CASSLNAAGDTQYF. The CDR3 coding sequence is TGTGCCAGCAGCTTAAATGCAGCGGGAGATACGCAGTATTTT.

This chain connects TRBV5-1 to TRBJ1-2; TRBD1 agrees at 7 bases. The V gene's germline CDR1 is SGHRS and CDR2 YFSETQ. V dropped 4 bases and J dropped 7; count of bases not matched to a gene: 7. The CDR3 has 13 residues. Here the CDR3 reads CASSDQGGSGYTF. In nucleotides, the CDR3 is TGCGCCAGCAGCGATCAGGGGGGCTCTGGCTACACCTTC.

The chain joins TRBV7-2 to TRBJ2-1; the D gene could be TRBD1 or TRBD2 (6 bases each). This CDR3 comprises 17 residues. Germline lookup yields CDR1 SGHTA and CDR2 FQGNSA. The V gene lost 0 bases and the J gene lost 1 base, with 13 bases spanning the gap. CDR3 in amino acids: CASSLAGRGRSYNEQFF. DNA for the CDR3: TGTGCCAGCAGCTTAGCTGGACGGGGGCGATCCTACAATGAGCAGTTCTTC.

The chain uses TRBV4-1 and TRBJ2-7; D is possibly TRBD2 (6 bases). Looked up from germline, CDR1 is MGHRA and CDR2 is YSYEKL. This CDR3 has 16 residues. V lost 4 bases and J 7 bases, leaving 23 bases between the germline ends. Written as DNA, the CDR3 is TGCGCCAGCAGCCCCCTGGGAGGACGGCGGCGTGGGGAGCAGTACTTC. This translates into CASSPLGGRRRGEQYF.

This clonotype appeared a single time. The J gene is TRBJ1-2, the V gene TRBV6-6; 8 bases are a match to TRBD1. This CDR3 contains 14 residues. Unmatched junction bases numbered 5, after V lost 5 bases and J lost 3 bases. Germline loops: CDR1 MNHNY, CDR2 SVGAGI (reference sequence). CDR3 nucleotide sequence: TGTGCCAGCAGTAGGGAGGACAGGGACTATGGCTACACCTTC. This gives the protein CASSREDRDYGYTF.

In DNA, the CDR3 is TGTGCCAGTAGTCCGGGACAGGGGGTTGTGGAAGAGACCCAGTACTTC. Encoded protein: CASSPGQGVVEETQYF. This chain links TRBV19 with TRBJ2-5; TRBD1 aligns across 11 bases. This CDR3 region has 16 residues. The trim removed 5 bases at V and 3 bases at J, leaving 8 bases unmatched. Germline CDR1 is LNHDA and CDR2 is SQIVND (reference sequence).

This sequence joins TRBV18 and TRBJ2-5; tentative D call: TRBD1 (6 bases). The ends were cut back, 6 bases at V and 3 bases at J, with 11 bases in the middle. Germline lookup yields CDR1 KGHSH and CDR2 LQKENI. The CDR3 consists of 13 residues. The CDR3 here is CASSKNREETQYF. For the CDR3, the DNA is TGTGCCAGCTCTAAAAACAGGGAAGAGACCCAGTACTTC. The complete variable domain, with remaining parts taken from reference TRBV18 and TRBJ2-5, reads NAGVMQNPRHLVRRRGQEARLRCSPMKGHSHVYWYRQLPEEGLKFMVYLQKENIIDESGMPKERFSAEFPKEGPSILRIQQVVRGDSAAYFCASSKNREETQYFGPGTRLLVL.